One and the same sample provided the 8 T cell receptor beta chains below, sequenced in a study of HIV-infected patients and healthy controls. TCRdb re-called the 5' RACE reads through MiXCR, storing one row per CDR3 protein. This sample has some 67,000 distinct CDR3 sequences, with approximately 16% found just once. Sequencing was carried out using CD4+ T cells from blood. These receptor sequences come from a human donor in good health.

This clonotype was seen more than once but under ten times. This chain links TRBV6-2 or TRBV6-3 with TRBJ1-5, with a possible D match to TRBD1 (5 bases). CDR3 length equals 16 residues. Germline CDR1 reads MNHEY; CDR2 reads SVGEGT. The V and J ends lost 6 bases and 0 bases respectively, with 15 bases between them. CDR3 in DNA: TGTGCCAGCAGCCCAGACAGACCTTTTAGCAATCAGCCCCAGCATTTT. It translates to CASSPDRPFSNQPQHF.

The chain employs TRBV29-1 and TRBJ1-1; weak D call: TRBD1 (5 bases). This CDR3 is 13 amino acids long. Germline assignment: CDR1 SQVTM and CDR2 ANQGSEA. V shed 1 base and J shed 8 bases, with 14 bases lying between them. The CDR3 bases are TGCAGCGTTGAAGTTCAACAGGCGCAGGAAGCTTTCTTT. Residues: CSVEVQQAQEAFF.

This sequence joins TRBV19 and TRBJ1-3, with D unclear. Germline values: CDR1 LNHDA, CDR2 SQIVND (reference sequence). V lost 5 bases and J 2 bases, leaving 10 bases between the germline ends. This CDR3 comprises 14 residues. The CDR3 DNA is TGTGCCAGTAGTTTAGCGGCGACTGGAAACACCATATATTTT. Translation gives CASSLAATGNTIYF.

The rearrangement joins TRBV5-5 to TRBJ2-5, with no clear D. There are 15 residues in the CDR3. V dropped 4 bases and J dropped 0 bases, with 13 bases sitting between them. Per germline, CDR1 SGHKS and CDR2 YYEKEE (reference sequence). The CDR3 DNA reads TGTGCCAGCAGCCCGGGCCCCCAGTACCAAGAGACCCAGTACTTC. This gives the protein CASSPGPQYQETQYF.

This clonotype was detected only a few times. V and J are TRBV28 and TRBJ1-5; D might be TRBD1 (6 bases). The germline V and J ends were trimmed by 6 bases and 1 base, with 13 bases remaining between them. This CDR3 has 15 amino acids. Looked up from germline, CDR1 is MDHEN and CDR2 is SYDVKM. The CDR3 nucleotides read TGTGCCAGCAGAAGAGGGGGGGTAAGCAATCAGCCCCAGCATTTT. This gives the protein CASRRGGVSNQPQHF.

This clonotype occurred a few times. The chain uses TRBV5-1 and TRBJ2-2; a possible D gene is TRBD1 (6 bases). Trimming removed 4 bases at V and 4 bases at J, with 17 bases between. This CDR3 comprises 16 residues. Germline V gives CDR1 SGHRS, CDR2 YFSETQ. CDR3 residues: CASSRQAQGGTGELFF. CDR3 DNA: TGCGCCAGCAGCAGGCAGGCACAGGGTGGCACCGGGGAGCTGTTTTTT.

The V call is TRBV7-2, the J call TRBJ2-1; D is uncertain. The CDR3 length is 13 residues. The germline gives CDR1 SGHTA, CDR2 FQGNSA. V shed 0 bases and J shed 9 bases, with 9 bases lying between them. CDR3 in amino acids: CASSLARSTEQFF. The DNA for the CDR3 is TGTGCCAGCAGCTTAGCGCGAAGCACTGAGCAGTTCTTC.

The rearrangement joins TRBV7-2 to TRBJ2-3; 9 bases are shared with TRBD1. The CDR3 spans 15 residues. CDR1 is SGHTA and CDR2 is FQGNSA in the germline V gene. The trim removed 3 bases at V and 1 base at J, leaving 2 bases unmatched. The CDR3 here is CASSFRQGGTDTQYF. As DNA, the CDR3 is TGTGCCAGCAGCTTTAGACAGGGGGGCACAGATACGCAGTATTTT.